Below, 7 T cell receptor beta chains from the same sample are listed, as sequenced in a study of blood T cell repertoires in COVID-19. This table comes from immunoSEQ multiplex PCR, and its TCRdb copy is limited to in-frame clones, with some not included. Of around 120,000 clones detected, over 75% appear once; the ten largest clones hold approximately 1.9%. Sample: peripheral blood. These receptors were taken from a human donor with active COVID-19. The donor label of this sample is uncertain.

The sample holds a few counts of this clone. The V and J genes are TRBV11-2 and TRBJ1-2; no clear D gene. Germline V lookup: CDR1 SGHAT, CDR2 FQNNGV. The CDR3 has 14 amino acids. Trimming shortened V by 2 bases and J by 5 bases, and 12 bases separated the two germline ends. CDR3 sequence (DNA): TGTGCCAGCAGCTTATCATACGACGGGTATGGCTACACCTTC. Its translation: CASSLSYDGYGYTF.

The V call is TRBV5-1, the J call TRBJ2-1; TRBD2 matches at 11 bases. J lost 4 bases, V lost 4 bases, and 7 bases had no gene match. Germline loops: CDR1 SGHRS, CDR2 YFSETQ. CDR3 length: 16 residues. CDR3: CASSVTGTSGYNEQFF. The CDR3 DNA sequence: TGCGCCAGCAGCGTCACCGGGACTAGCGGATACAATGAGCAGTTCTTC.

This sequence joins TRBV3-1 (or the pseudogene TRBV3-2) and TRBJ2-7, with TRBD1 matching over 8 bases. The germline V gene has CDR1 LGHDT and CDR2 YNNKEL (reference sequence). The V gene end was trimmed by 1 base and the J gene end by 0 bases; junction bases not matched to a gene: 8. This CDR3 region has 17 residues. DNA of the CDR3: TGTGCCAGCAGCCAAGGTGGACAGGGAATATTCTCCTACGAGCAGTACTTC. Encoded protein: CASSQGGQGIFSYEQYF.

The rearrangement joins TRBV5-5 to TRBJ1-3; possible D gene TRBD1, 5 bases. V was pared by 4 bases and J by 0 bases, with 14 bases between. Germline CDR1 reads SGHKS; CDR2 reads YYEKEE (reference sequence). This CDR3 is built from 16 residues. This chain's CDR3 is CASSPGTGSSGNTIYF. The CDR3 DNA is TGTGCCAGCAGCCCAGGGACCGGGAGCTCTGGAAACACCATATATTTT. The entire variable domain, with the rest obtained from reference TRBV5-5 and TRBJ1-3, is as follows: DAGVTQSPTHLIKTRGQQVTLRCSPISGHKSVSWYQQVLGQGPQFIFQYYEKEERGRGNFPDRFSARQFPNYSSELNVNALLLGDSALYLCASSPGTGSSGNTIYFGEGSWLTVV.

The chain's CDR3 is CASSPGQRGYTGELFF. The CDR3 region has the DNA TGTGCCAGCAGTCCAGGACAGCGAGGTTATACCGGGGAGCTGTTTTTT. J is TRBJ2-2 and V is TRBV7-7; D may be TRBD1 (6 bases). This CDR3 spans 16 amino acids. V lost 6 bases, J lost 5 bases, and 19 bases lay in between. The germline V gene encodes CDR1 SSHAT and CDR2 FNYEAQ (reference sequence).

The rearrangement joins TRBV7-2 to TRBJ2-5; 8 bases fit TRBD1. The germline gives CDR1 SGHTA, CDR2 FQGNSA. V lost 3 bases to trimming and J lost 5 bases; unmatched junction nucleotides: 2. The CDR3 consists of 13 residues. For the CDR3, the DNA is TGTGCCAGCAGCTTGGCAGGGGGCGAGACCCAGTACTTC. Its protein is CASSLAGGETQYF.

The CDR3 DNA follows: TGTGCCAGCAGTAAAGGGACTAGCGGGGGGCCGTTTGAGACCCAGTACTTC. It specifies CASSKGTSGGPFETQYF. V is TRBV6-1 and J is TRBJ2-5; 15 positions match TRBD2. J lost 5 bases, V lost 5 bases, and 9 bases had no gene match. In germline, CDR1 is MNHNS, CDR2 SASEGT. This CDR3 region has 17 residues.